The next 31 T cell receptor beta chains were all read from a single sample in a study of T cells in Graves' hyperthyroidism and ophthalmopathy. TCR beta CDR3 regions were amplified from RNA transcripts. The HTBI primer set served for first-round RT-PCR of the TCR CDR3. TCRdb reanalysed the multiplex PCR reads using MiXCR and keeps one entry per CDR3 protein. This sample has hundreds of thousands of distinct CDR3 sequences, with roughly 16% found just once. Sequenced: blood. The source of these receptors is a woman aged 40-49 years with Graves' ophthalmopathy.

The CDR3 DNA reads TGCGCCAGCAGCTTGGCCACTAGCGGGAGAGGGGACCAAGAGACCCAGTACTTC. As protein: CASSLATSGRGDQETQYF. The V and J genes are TRBV5-1 and TRBJ2-5; 11 bases are shared with TRBD2. This CDR3 is built from 18 residues. Germline CDR1 reads SGHRS; CDR2 reads YFSETQ. The trim removed 0 bases at V and 0 bases at J, leaving 7 bases unmatched.

This chain uses TRBV6-4 with TRBJ2-3; unclear D gene. Germline CDR1 is MRHNA and CDR2 is SNTAGT. V shed 6 bases and J shed 3 bases, with 13 bases lying between them. The CDR3 spans 14 residues. The CDR3 DNA reads as TGTGCCAGCAGGCACGGCCTGAATACAGATACGCAGTATTTT. This encodes CASRHGLNTDTQYF.

The table lists this clonotype with a few counts. The CDR3 nucleotides read TGTGCCGGGGATAGCACAGATACGCAGTATTTT. The encoded protein is CAGDSTDTQYF. This chain uses TRBV7-3 with TRBJ2-3; unclear D gene. Trimming took 11 bases from V and 0 from J, leaving 6 bases between them. CDR1 and CDR2 (germline): SGHTA, FQGTGA. The CDR3 has 11 amino acids.

In its sample, this clonotype was seen many times. The chain links TRBV6-5 to TRBJ1-2; no definite D call. V dropped 0 bases and J dropped 4 bases, with 9 bases sitting between them. The CDR3 is 14 residues long. The germline CDR1 and CDR2 sequences are MNHEY and SVGAGI. The CDR3 loop reads CASSYSRPSYGYTF. In DNA, the CDR3 is TGTGCCAGCAGTTACTCCCGACCGTCCTATGGCTACACCTTC.

The rearrangement joins TRBV7-3 to TRBJ2-5, with 11 nucleotides matching TRBD2. After removal of 5 bases from V and 4 bases from J, the junction contained 3 bases not matched to a gene. The CDR3 spans 14 residues. Germline V lookup: CDR1 SGHTA, CDR2 FQGTGA. The DNA of the CDR3 is TGTGCCAGCAGCGACGGACTAGCGGGAGAGACCCAGTACTTC. As protein: CASSDGLAGETQYF.

V gene TRBV10-2 combines with J gene TRBJ2-1; 10 nucleotides agree with TRBD2. Trimming at V came to 2 bases and at J to 2 bases, leaving 0 bases not matched to a gene. This CDR3 has 15 amino acids. In germline, CDR1 is WSHSY, CDR2 SAAADI. The CDR3 DNA reads as TGCGCCAGCAGTGAGACTAGCGGGACCTACAATGAGCAGTTCTTC. Protein product: CASSETSGTYNEQFF.

This clonotype was seen many times. The chain uses TRBV7-9 and TRBJ1-1; tentative D call: TRBD1 (5 bases). Germline CDR1 reads SEHNR; CDR2 reads FQNEAQ (reference sequence). V was shortened by 5 bases and J by 4 bases, with 14 bases between the two germline ends. The CDR3 length is 14 residues. The CDR3 coding sequence is TGTGCCAGCAGCGCTGGGACCTTGAGCACTGAAGCTTTCTTT. Translating gives CASSAGTLSTEAFF.

This clonotype has ten or more counts. The V call is TRBV7-9, the J call TRBJ2-1, with TRBD1 matching over 9 bases. Germline CDR1 SEHNR, CDR2 FQNEAQ (reference sequence). The V gene end was trimmed by 2 bases and the J gene end by 7 bases; junction bases not matched to a gene: 9. This CDR3 has 16 amino acids. The CDR3 region has the DNA TGTGCCAGCAGCTTAACTAGGGGGACAGGGTTGAATGAGCAGTTCTTC. It codes for CASSLTRGTGLNEQFF.

This clonotype came up a few times. Here the CDR3 DNA reads TGTGCCAGCAGGTCACCGGGACTAGCGGCCTACGAGCAGTACTTC. Protein product: CASRSPGLAAYEQYF. The gene calls are TRBV6-1 and TRBJ2-7; TRBD2 agrees at 11 bases. In germline, CDR1 is MNHNS, CDR2 SASEGT. The CDR3 totals 15 residues. With V trimmed by 6 bases and J by 2 bases, 6 bases remained unmatched.

In its sample, this clonotype was seen a few times. The chain uses TRBV15 and TRBJ1-2; D ambiguous. Trimming took off 5 bases at V and 3 bases at J, with 19 bases between the two ends. The CDR3 contains 16 residues. CDR1 LNHNV and CDR2 YYDKDF come from the germline V gene (reference sequence). Here the CDR3 reads CATSGPTALLDYGYTF. The CDR3 DNA sequence: TGTGCCACCAGCGGCCCGACGGCGCTATTGGACTATGGCTACACCTTC. Full variable domain (rest looked up from reference TRBV15 and TRBJ1-2): DAMVIQNPRYQVTQFGKPVTLSCSQTLNHNVMYWYQQKSSQAPKLLFHYYDKDFNNEADTPDNFQSRRPNTSFCFLDIRSPGLGDTAMYLCATSGPTALLDYGYTFGSGTRLTVV.

This clonotype was recorded at least ten times. The chain joins TRBV12-3 or TRBV12-4 to TRBJ2-7, with TRBD2 as a possible D gene (6 bases). With 4 bases removed from V and 7 bases from J, the gap between germline ends came to 17 bases. The CDR3 has 14 residues. The CDR3 sequence: CASSSTGTSGEQYF. The CDR3 DNA sequence: TGTGCCAGCAGTTCCACCGGGACTTCGGGAGAGCAGTACTTC.

There are a few counts of this clonotype. The chain links TRBV14 to TRBJ2-5; 10 positions agree with TRBD1. Germline assignment: CDR1 SGHDN and CDR2 FVKESK. The junction had 7 bases not matched to a gene; V was cut back by 4 bases and J by 5 bases. There are 15 residues in the CDR3. The chain's CDR3 is CASSRDRGFAETQYF. The CDR3 DNA reads TGTGCCAGCAGCCGGGACAGGGGATTTGCGGAGACCCAGTACTTC.

This clonotype came up a few times. The rearrangement joins TRBV7-9 to TRBJ2-2; no reliable D call. V was shortened by 5 bases and J by 6 bases, with 13 bases between the two germline ends. CDR3 size: 14 residues. Germline V gene sequence: CDR1 SEHNR, CDR2 FQNEAQ (reference sequence). The CDR3 spells CASSMQGSAGELFF. In DNA, the CDR3 is TGTGCCAGCAGCATGCAAGGAAGCGCCGGGGAGCTGTTTTTT.

This clonotype was counted many times. V gene TRBV20-1 combines with J gene TRBJ1-2; 8 positions match TRBD1. V dropped 6 bases and J dropped 8; count of bases not matched to a gene: 8. This CDR3 contains 12 residues. Germline CDR1 reads DFQATT; CDR2 reads SNEGSKA (reference sequence). This CDR3 is CSAAGGASGYTF. The CDR3 bases are TGCAGTGCCGCAGGGGGCGCATCGGGCTACACCTTC.

The chain combines TRBV30 with TRBJ2-5; 7 nucleotides match TRBD2. Trimming removed 3 bases from V and 4 bases from J; junction bases left unmatched: 8. Germline CDR1 GTSNPN, CDR2 SVGIG (reference sequence). This CDR3 has 14 residues. Here the CDR3 DNA reads TGTGCCTGGAGATGGACGGGGAGGGCAGAGACCCAGTACTTC. Protein sequence: CAWRWTGRAETQYF.

This clonotype occurred many times. The chain links TRBV5-1 to TRBJ2-1; 9 positions agree with TRBD1. J lost 5 bases, V lost 1 base, and 7 bases had no gene match. The germline CDR1 and CDR2 sequences are SGHRS and YFSETQ. The CDR3 contains 16 residues. The CDR3 spells CASSLSTGGADNEQFF. The CDR3 nucleotides are TGCGCCAGCAGCTTGAGCACAGGGGGCGCAGACAATGAGCAGTTCTTC.

This clonotype was recorded many times. The rearrangement uses TRBV6-1 and TRBJ1-5; a possible D gene is TRBD1 (5 bases). The CDR3 spans 15 residues. Per the germline V gene, CDR1 is MNHNS and CDR2 is SASEGT. The V end was cut by 4 bases, the J end by 1 base, with 11 bases between. CDR3 loop: CASSVRDASNQPQHF. CDR3 in DNA: TGTGCCAGCAGTGTAAGGGACGCAAGCAATCAGCCCCAGCATTTT.

This clonotype was counted at least ten times. The rearrangement joins TRBV7-2 to TRBJ2-3; the match to TRBD2 covers 12 bases. The CDR3 sequence is 14 residues long. CDR1 SGHTA and CDR2 FQGNSA come from the germline V gene. V shed 6 bases and J 6 bases; nucleotides not matched to a gene: 4. CDR3 amino acids: CASSPSGRADTQYF. CDR3 sequence (DNA): TGTGCCAGCAGTCCTAGCGGGAGGGCGGATACGCAGTATTTT. Combining the CDR3 with reference TRBV7-2 and TRBJ2-3 gives the whole variable domain GAGVSQSPSNKVTEKGKDVELRCDPISGHTALYWYRQSLGQGLEFLIYFQGNSAPDKSGLPSDRFSAERTGGSVSTLTIQRTQQEDSAVYLCASSPSGRADTQYFGPGTRLTVL.

This chain uses TRBV18 with TRBJ1-5; 8 bases align to TRBD1. The V gene's germline CDR1 is KGHSH and CDR2 LQKENI. CDR3 length: 16 residues. The V segment lost 0 bases and the J segment 2 bases; nucleotides outside the gene matches: 3. This chain's CDR3 is CASSPPGQGGNQPQHF. Here the CDR3 DNA reads TGTGCCAGCTCACCACCCGGACAGGGTGGCAATCAGCCCCAGCATTTT. The variable domain in full, with the rest retrieved from reference TRBV18 and TRBJ1-5, is NAGVMQNPRHLVRRRGQEARLRCSPMKGHSHVYWYRQLPEEGLKFMVYLQKENIIDESGMPKERFSAEFPKEGPSILRIQQVVRGDSAAYFCASSPPGQGGNQPQHFGDGTRLSIL.

CDR3 amino acids: CSARVLAGGPGWTDTQYF. Here the CDR3 DNA reads TGCAGTGCTAGAGTTCTAGCGGGAGGGCCAGGGTGGACAGATACGCAGTATTTT. J is TRBJ2-3 and V is TRBV20-1; TRBD2 agrees at 12 bases. V shed 1 base and J 3 bases; nucleotides not matched to a gene: 11. The CDR3 is 18 amino acids. Looked up from germline, CDR1 is DFQATT and CDR2 is SNEGSKA (reference sequence).

This clonotype was picked up many times. This sequence joins TRBV3-1 and TRBJ1-5; no reliable D call. The V and J ends lost 6 bases and 2 bases respectively, with 11 bases between them. CDR3 length: 14 amino acids. In germline, CDR1 is LGHDT, CDR2 YNNKEL (reference sequence). CDR3 residues: CASRRRQGNQPQHF. CDR3 coding DNA: TGTGCCAGCAGGAGGAGGCAGGGCAATCAGCCCCAGCATTTT.

This clonotype was observed at least ten times. The chain joins TRBV20-1 to TRBJ2-7, with D unresolved. Germline V CDR1 and CDR2: DFQATT, SNEGSKA (reference sequence). The CDR3 has 14 residues. V lost 0 bases and J lost 2, with 11 bases in between. The CDR3 protein is CSARDRLFTYEQYF. The CDR3 DNA reads as TGCAGTGCTAGAGATCGACTGTTTACCTACGAGCAGTACTTC.

This clonotype occurred many times. The genes are TRBV30 and TRBJ1-2; the D is unclear. The germline V gene encodes CDR1 GTSNPN and CDR2 SVGIG (reference sequence). V shed 3 bases and J shed 8 bases, with 16 bases lying between them. The CDR3 length is 13 residues. CDR3 amino acids: CAWSPQSAGGYTF. CDR3 nucleotide sequence: TGTGCCTGGAGCCCTCAGTCGGCGGGCGGCTACACCTTC.

This clonotype occurred a few times. The V call is TRBV6-2 or TRBV6-3, the J call TRBJ2-3; TRBD2 matches at 9 bases. The CDR3 has 16 amino acids. CDR1 is MNHEY, CDR2 SVGEGT, per germline. J was trimmed by 2 bases and V by 7 bases; bases with no gene match: 10. CDR3 DNA: TGTGCCAGCAAAAACGGGCTAGCGGGGTCCACAGATACGCAGTATTTT. Translated, it gives CASKNGLAGSTDTQYF.

This chain connects TRBV10-2 to TRBJ1-5; TRBD1 is a possible D gene (6 bases). The CDR3 consists of 15 residues. V was clipped by 2 bases and J by 4 bases, with 12 bases between them. Germline V CDR1 and CDR2: WSHSY, SAAADI. In nucleotides, the CDR3 is TGCGCCAGCAGTGAGGGGGGCGCGGTTAATCAGCCCCAGCATTTT. It encodes CASSEGGAVNQPQHF.

There are many counts of this clonotype. The chain is built from TRBV7-3 and TRBJ1-1; the match to TRBD1 covers 7 bases. V was clipped by 2 bases and J by 4 bases; unmatched bases: 7. The CDR3 loop spans 15 amino acids. Germline V CDR1 and CDR2: SGHTA, FQGTGA. The CDR3 nucleotides read TGTGCCAGCAGCTTACAGGGAGGGGGCGTCACTGAAGCTTTCTTT. It yields the protein CASSLQGGGVTEAFF.

This clonotype was counted ten times or more. The chain joins TRBV7-9 to TRBJ2-1, with unresolved D. Trimming left V 11 bases short and J 0 bases short, with 20 bases between. There are 16 residues in the CDR3. Germline assignment: CDR1 SEHNR and CDR2 FQNEAQ (reference sequence). The CDR3 protein is CALHHLIPSSYNEQFF. DNA for the CDR3: TGTGCCCTACACCATCTAATACCTAGCTCCTACAATGAGCAGTTCTTC.

This clonotype turned up a few times. The chain recombines TRBV29-1 with TRBJ2-2, with TRBD1 matching 8 bases. Trimming removed 7 bases from V and 6 bases from J; junction bases left unmatched: 10. CDR1 and CDR2 from the germline V gene are SQVTM and ANQGSEA. The CDR3 sequence is 14 residues long. CDR3 bases: TGCAGCGCAACGCAGGGGGCGGAGGCCGGGGAGCTGTTTTTT. Residues: CSATQGAEAGELFF.

This clonotype was detected only a few times. The CDR3 DNA is TGTGCCAGCACCAAGGCGGCGGGAGTTGATTACATTCAGTACTTC. Its protein product is CASTKAAGVDYIQYF. The chain employs TRBV25-1 and TRBJ2-4; 7 positions match TRBD2. The junction had 14 bases not matched to a gene; V was cut back by 7 bases and J by 8 bases. The CDR3 spans 15 residues. The germline CDR1 and CDR2 sequences are MGHDK and SYGVNS.

This clonotype has only a few counts. This chain links TRBV7-8 with TRBJ2-5, with a possible D match to TRBD2 (6 bases). This CDR3 has 14 amino acids. The germline V and J ends were trimmed by 5 bases and 3 bases, with 13 bases remaining between them. Germline values: CDR1 SGHVS, CDR2 FQNEAQ. The CDR3 loop is CASSAGTVEETQYF. CDR3 in DNA: TGTGCCAGCAGCGCAGGGACTGTCGAAGAGACCCAGTACTTC.

J is TRBJ2-7 and V is TRBV6-1; 9 positions agree with TRBD2. CDR1 MNHNS and CDR2 SASEGT come from the germline V gene. This CDR3 region has 15 residues. J gave up 6 bases and V 6 bases, and 12 bases lay outside the gene matches. CDR3 region: CASRQTAGGPSEQYF. The CDR3, as DNA: TGTGCCAGCAGGCAGACGGCGGGAGGGCCCAGCGAGCAGTACTTC.